This TCR beta chain was sequenced during a study of regulatory T cells in long-lasting Graves disease. Time point defined: newly diagnosed GD, antithyroid drugs for less than 3 months. Researchers made the TCR library from RNA that was extracted from PBMCs. Between the trimmed V and J ends, which lost 0 bases and 9 bases, there was a span of 6 bases. Germline CDR1 is DFQATT and CDR2 is SNEGSKA (reference sequence). The CDR3 is made up of 11 amino acids. This clonotype appeared many times. Construction of TCR beta libraries relied on iRepertoire HTBI primers and on Arm-PCR targeting CDR3 regions. MiXCR was run by TCRdb on the multiplex PCR reads, yielding one entry per CDR3 protein. The data hold fewer than 500,000 distinct CDR3 sequences, with around 16% observed a single time. The same sample was also studied in work on T cells in Graves' hyperthyroidism and ophthalmopathy.

This TCR derives from a man aged 40-49 years with Graves disease. The rearrangement joins TRBV20-1 to TRBJ2-1; no definite D call. The sample was peripheral blood mononuclear cells (PBMCs), taken at new diagnosis, from a patient treated with antithyroid drugs. DNA of the CDR3: TGCAGTGCTAGAGATCTAAGTGAGCAGTTCTTC. Translation: CSARDLSEQFF.